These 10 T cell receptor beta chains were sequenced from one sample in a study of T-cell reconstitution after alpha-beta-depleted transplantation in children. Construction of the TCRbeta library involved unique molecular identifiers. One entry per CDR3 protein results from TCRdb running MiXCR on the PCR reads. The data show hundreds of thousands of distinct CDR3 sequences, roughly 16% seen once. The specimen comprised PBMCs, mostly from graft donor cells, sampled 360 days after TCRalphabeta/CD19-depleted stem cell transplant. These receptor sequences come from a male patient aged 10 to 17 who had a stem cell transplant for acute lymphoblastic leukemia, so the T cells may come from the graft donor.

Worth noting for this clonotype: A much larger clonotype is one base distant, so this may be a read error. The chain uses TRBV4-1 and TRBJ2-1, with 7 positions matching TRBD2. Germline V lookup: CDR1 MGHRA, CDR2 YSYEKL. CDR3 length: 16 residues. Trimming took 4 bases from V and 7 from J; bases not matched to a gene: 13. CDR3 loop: CASSPFWREIGNEQFF. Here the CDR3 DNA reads TGCGCCAGCAGCCCCTTCTGGCGGGAGATAGGTAATGAGCAGTTCTTC.

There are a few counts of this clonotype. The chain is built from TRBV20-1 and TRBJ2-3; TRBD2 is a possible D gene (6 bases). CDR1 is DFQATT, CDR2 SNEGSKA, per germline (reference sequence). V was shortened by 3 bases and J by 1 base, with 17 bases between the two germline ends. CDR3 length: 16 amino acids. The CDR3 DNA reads TGCAGTGCTAGTTTGGGAAGCGGGCCAGGCACAGATACGCAGTATTTT. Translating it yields CSASLGSGPGTDTQYF.

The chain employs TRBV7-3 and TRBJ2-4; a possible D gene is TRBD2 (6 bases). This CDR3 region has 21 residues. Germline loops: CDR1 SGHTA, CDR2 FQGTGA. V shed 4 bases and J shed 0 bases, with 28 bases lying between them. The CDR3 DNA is TGTGCCAGCAGCTCCCTGGGGTCTAGCGTCAGAGACGAACTAGCCAAAAACATTCAGTACTTC. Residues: CASSSLGSSVRDELAKNIQYF.

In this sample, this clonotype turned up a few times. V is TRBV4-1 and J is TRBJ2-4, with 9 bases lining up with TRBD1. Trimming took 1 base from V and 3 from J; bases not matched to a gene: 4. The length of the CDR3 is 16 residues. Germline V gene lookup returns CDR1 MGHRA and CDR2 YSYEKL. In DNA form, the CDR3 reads TGCGCCAGCAGCCAAGGGGACAGGGTGTACAAAAACATTCAGTACTTC. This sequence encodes CASSQGDRVYKNIQYF.

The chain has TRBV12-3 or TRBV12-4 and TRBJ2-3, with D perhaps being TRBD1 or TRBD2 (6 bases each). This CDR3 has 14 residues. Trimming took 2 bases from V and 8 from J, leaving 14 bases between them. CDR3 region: CASSLSGGGGTQYF. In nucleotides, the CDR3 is TGTGCCAGCAGTTTAAGCGGAGGAGGGGGTACGCAGTATTTT.

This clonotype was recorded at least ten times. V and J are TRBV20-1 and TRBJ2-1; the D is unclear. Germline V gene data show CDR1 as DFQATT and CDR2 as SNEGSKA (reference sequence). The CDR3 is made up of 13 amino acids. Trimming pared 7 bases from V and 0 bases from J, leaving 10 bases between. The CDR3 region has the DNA TGCAGTGTTCAGAGGAGCTCCTACAATGAGCAGTTCTTC. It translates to CSVQRSSYNEQFF.

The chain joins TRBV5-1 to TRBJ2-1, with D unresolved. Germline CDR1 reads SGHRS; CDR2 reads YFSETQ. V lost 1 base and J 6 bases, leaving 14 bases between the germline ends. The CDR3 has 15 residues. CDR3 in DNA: TGCGCCAGCAGCTTGACAGCCGCCCAAGGCAATGAGCAGTTCTTC. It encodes CASSLTAAQGNEQFF.

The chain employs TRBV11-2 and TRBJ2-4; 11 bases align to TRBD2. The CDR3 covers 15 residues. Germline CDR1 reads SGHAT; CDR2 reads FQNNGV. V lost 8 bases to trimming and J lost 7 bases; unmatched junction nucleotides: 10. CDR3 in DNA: TGTGCCAGCGGTCTACTAGCGGGAGAGGGGAACATTCAGTACTTC. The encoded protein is CASGLLAGEGNIQYF.

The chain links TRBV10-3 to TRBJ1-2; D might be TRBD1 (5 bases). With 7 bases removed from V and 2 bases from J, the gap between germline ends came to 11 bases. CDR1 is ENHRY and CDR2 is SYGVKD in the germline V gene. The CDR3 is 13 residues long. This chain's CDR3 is CAIKGSNNYGYTF. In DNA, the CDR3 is TGTGCCATCAAGGGGTCTAACAACTATGGCTACACCTTC.

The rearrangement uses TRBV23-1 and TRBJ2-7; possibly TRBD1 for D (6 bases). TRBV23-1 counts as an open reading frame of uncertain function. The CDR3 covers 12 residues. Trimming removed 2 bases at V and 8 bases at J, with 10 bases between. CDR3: CASSQGTYQQYF. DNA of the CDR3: TGCGCCAGCAGTCAAGGGACATATCAGCAGTACTTC.